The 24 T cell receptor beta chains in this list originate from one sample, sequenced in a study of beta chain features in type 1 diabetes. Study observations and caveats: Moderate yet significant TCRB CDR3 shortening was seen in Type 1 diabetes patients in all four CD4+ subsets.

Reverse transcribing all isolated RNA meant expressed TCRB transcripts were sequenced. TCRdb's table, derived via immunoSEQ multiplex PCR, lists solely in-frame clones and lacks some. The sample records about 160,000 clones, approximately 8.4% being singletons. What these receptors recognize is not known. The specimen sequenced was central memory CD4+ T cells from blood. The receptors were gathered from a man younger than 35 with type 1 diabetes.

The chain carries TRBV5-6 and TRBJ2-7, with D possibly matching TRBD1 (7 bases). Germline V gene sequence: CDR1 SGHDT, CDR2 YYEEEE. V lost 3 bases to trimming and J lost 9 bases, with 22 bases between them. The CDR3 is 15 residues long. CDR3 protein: CASSSLWARQGGQYF. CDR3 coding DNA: TGTGCCAGCAGCTCGTTGTGGGCCAGACAGGGAGGGCAGTACTTC.

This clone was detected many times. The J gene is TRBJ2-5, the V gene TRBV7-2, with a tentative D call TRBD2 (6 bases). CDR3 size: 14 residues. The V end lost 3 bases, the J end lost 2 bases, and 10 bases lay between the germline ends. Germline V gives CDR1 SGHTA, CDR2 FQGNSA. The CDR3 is CASSFTGGQETQYF. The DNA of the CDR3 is TGTGCCAGCAGCTTCACAGGAGGGCAAGAGACCCAGTACTTC.

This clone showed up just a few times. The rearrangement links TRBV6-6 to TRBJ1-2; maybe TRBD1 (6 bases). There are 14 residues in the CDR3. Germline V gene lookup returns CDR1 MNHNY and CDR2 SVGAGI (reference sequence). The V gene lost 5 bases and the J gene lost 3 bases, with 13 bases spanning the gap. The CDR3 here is CASSAPGTYYGYTF. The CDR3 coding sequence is TGTGCCAGCAGTGCCCCCGGGACATACTATGGCTACACCTTC.

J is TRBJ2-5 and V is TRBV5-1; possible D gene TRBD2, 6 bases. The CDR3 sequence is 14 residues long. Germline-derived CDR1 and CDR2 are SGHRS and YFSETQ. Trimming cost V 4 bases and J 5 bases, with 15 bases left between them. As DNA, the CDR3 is TGCGCCAGCAGCCCCCGGGGGTCTGGGGAGACCCAGTACTTC. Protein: CASSPRGSGETQYF.

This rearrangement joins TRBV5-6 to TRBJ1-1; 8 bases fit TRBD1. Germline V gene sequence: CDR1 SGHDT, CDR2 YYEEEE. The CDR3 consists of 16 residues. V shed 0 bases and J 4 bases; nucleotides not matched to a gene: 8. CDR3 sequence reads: CASSLVAGGFVTEAFF. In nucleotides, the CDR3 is TGTGCCAGCAGCTTGGTTGCAGGGGGCTTTGTCACTGAAGCTTTCTTT.

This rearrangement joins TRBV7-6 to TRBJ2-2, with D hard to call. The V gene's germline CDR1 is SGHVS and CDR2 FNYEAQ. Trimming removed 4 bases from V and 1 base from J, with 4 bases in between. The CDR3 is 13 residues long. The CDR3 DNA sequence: TGTGCCAGCAGCTCTAGGAACACCGGGGAGCTGTTTTTT. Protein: CASSSRNTGELFF.

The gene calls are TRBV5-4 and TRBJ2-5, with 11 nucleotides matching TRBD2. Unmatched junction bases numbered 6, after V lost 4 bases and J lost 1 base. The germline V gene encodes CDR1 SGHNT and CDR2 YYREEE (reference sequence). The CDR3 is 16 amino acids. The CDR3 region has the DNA TGTGCCAGCAGCACTTTAGCGGGGGGGCTCCAAGAGACCCAGTACTTC. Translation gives CASSTLAGGLQETQYF.

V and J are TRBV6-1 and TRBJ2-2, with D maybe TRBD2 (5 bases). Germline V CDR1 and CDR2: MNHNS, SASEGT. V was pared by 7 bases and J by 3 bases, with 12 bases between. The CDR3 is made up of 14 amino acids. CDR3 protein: CASNRGSHTGELFF. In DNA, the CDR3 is TGTGCCAGCAACCGAGGGAGTCACACCGGGGAGCTGTTTTTT.

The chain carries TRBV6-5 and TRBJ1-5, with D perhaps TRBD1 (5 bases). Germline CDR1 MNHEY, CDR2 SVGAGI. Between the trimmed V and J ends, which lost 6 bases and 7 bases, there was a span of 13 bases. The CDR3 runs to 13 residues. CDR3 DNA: TGTGCCAGCAGACTACAGGAGTCCCAGCCCCAGCATTTT. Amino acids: CASRLQESQPQHF.

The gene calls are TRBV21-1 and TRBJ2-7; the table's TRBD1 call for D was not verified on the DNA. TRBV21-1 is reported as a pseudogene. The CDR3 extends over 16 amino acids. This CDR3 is CASSNPRFSVCYEQYF. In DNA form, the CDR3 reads TGTGCCAGCAGCAACCCCCGATTCTCAGTCTGTTACGAGCAGTACTTC.

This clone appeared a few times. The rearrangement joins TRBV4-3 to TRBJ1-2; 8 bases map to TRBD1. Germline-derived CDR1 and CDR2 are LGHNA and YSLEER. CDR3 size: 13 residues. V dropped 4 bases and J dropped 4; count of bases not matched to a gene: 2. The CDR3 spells CASSRDRTYGYTF. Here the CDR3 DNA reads TGCGCCAGCAGCCGGGACAGGACCTATGGCTACACCTTC.

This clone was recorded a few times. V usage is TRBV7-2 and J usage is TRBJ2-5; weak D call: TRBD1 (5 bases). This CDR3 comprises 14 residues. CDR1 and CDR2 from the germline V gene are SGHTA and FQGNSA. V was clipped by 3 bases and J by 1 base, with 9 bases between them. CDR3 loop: CASSFQGGQETQYF. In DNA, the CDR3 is TGTGCCAGCAGCTTCCAGGGCGGCCAAGAGACCCAGTACTTC.

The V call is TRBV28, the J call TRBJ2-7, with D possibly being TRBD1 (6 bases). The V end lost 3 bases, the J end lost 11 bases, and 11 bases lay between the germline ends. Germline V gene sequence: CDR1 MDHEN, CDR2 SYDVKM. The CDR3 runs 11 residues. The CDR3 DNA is TGTGCCAGCAGTTTTAACAGGGAAAAGTACTTC. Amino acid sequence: CASSFNREKYF.

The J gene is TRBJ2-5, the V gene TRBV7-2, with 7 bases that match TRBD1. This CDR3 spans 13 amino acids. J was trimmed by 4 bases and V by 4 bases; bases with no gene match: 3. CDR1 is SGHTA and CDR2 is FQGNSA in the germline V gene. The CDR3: CASSSAGGETQYF. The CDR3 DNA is TGTGCCAGCAGCTCCGCAGGGGGAGAGACCCAGTACTTC.

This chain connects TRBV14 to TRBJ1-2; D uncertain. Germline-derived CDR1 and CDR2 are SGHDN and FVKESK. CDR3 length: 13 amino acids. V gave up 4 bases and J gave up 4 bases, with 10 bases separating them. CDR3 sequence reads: CASSPGISYGYTF. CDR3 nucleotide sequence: TGTGCCAGCAGCCCAGGTATTAGCTATGGCTACACCTTC.

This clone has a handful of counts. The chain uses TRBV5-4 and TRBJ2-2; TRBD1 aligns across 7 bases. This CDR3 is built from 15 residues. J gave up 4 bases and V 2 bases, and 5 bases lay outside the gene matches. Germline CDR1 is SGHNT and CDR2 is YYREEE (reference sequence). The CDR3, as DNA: TGTGCCAGCAGCTTACAGGGGTGGACCACCGGGGAGCTGTTTTTT. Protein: CASSLQGWTTGELFF.

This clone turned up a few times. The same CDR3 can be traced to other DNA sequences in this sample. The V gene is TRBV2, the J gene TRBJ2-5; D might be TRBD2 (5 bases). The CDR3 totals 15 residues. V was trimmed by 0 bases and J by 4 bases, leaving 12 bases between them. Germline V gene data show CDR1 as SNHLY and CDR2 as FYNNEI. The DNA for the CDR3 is TGTGCCAGCAGTGAAGCTGCCCGGGGAAGAGAGACCCAGTACTTC. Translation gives CASSEAARGRETQYF.

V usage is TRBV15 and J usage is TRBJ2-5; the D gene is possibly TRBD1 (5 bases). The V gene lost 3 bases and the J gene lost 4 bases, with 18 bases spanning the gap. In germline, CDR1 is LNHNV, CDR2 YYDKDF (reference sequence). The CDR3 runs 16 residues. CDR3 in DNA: TGTGCCACCAGCAGGACACAGGCTTCTAGGGGAGAGACCCAGTACTTC. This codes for CATSRTQASRGETQYF.

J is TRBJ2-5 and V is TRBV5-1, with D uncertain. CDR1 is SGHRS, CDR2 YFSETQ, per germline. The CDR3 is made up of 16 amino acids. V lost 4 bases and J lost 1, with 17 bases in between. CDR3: CASSPDPQRTQETQYF. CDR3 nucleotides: TGCGCCAGCAGCCCCGACCCACAGAGAACCCAAGAGACCCAGTACTTC. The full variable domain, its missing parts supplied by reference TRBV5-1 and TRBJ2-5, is KAGVTQTPRYLIKTRGQQVTLSCSPISGHRSVSWYQQTPGQGLQFLFEYFSETQRNKGNFPGRFSGRQFSNSRSEMNVSTLELGDSALYLCASSPDPQRTQETQYFGPGTRLLVL.

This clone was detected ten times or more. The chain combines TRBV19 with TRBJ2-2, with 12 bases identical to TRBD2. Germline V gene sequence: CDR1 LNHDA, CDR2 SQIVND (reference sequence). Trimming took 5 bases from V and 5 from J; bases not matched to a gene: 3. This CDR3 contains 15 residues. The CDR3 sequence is CASSRLAGGTGELFF. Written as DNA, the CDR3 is TGTGCCAGTAGTCGGCTAGCGGGAGGGACCGGGGAGCTGTTTTTT.

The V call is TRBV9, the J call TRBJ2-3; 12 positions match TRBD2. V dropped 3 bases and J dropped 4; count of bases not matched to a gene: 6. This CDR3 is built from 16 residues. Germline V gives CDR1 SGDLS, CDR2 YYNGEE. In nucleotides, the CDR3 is TGTGCCAGCAGCGGGCGACTAGCGGGAGATGCAGATACGCAGTATTTT. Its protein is CASSGRLAGDADTQYF.

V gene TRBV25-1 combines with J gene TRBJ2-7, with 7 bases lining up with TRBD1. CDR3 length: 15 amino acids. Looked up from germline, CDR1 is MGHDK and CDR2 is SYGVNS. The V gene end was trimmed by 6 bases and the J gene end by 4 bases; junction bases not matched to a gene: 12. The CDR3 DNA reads TGTGCCAGCAGCGGAGGACCCAGGGGGTCGTACGAGCAGTACTTC. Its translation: CASSGGPRGSYEQYF.

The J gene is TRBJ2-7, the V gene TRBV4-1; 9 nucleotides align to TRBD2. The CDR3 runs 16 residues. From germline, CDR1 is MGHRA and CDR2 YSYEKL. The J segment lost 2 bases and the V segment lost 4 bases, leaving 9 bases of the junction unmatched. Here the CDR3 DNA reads TGCGCCAGCAGCCTACTTGCGGGGGGGACCCCCTACGAGCAGTACTTC. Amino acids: CASSLLAGGTPYEQYF.

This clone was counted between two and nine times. The chain's CDR3 is CASSLAGAPDTQYF. In DNA, the CDR3 is TGTGCCAGCAGTTTAGCGGGGGCCCCAGATACGCAGTATTTT. The V and J genes are TRBV28 and TRBJ2-3, with a weak D call TRBD2 (7 bases). From germline, CDR1 is MDHEN and CDR2 SYDVKM. The V end lost 2 bases, the J end lost 4 bases, and 10 bases lay between the germline ends. This CDR3 is built from 14 residues. The variable domain in full, with the rest retrieved from reference TRBV28 and TRBJ2-3, is DVKVTQSSRYLVKRTGEKVFLECVQDMDHENMFWYRQDPGLGLRLIYFSYDVKMKEKGDIPEGYSVSREKKERFSLILESASTNQTSMYLCASSLAGAPDTQYFGPGTRLTVL.